A selection of T cell receptor beta chains follows, all from one sample in a study of graft-versus-host responses after intestinal transplantation. Method: immunoSEQ multiplex PCR; TCRdb's copy keeps in-frame clones and lacks some. Of about 50,000 clones listed, roughly 80% are singletons. These receptors have no known antigen. The sample consisted of unstimulated CD4+ T cells sorted from spleen or lymph node cells, taken before transplant. The receptors were gathered from a human donor who was the organ donor for an intestinal transplant. CDR3s include the opening cysteine and the closing phenylalanine or tryptophan. A D gene is named only where the DNA matches it firmly. Not every row has a clone size; where given, it reads once, few, many or a size class.

D gene	clone size	V gene	J gene	CDR3 protein	CDR3 DNA
NA	NA	TRBV7-2	TRBJ2-7	CASSLSRGTGEQYF	TGTGCCAGCAGCTTAAGTCGCGGGACTGGGGAGCAGTACTTC
NA	NA	TRBV4-1	TRBJ2-7	CASSDNTGYEQYF	TGCGCCAGCAGCGATAATACAGGGTACGAGCAGTACTTC
NA	few	TRBV25-1	TRBJ1-2	CASSDGGKWYGYTF	TGTGCCAGCAGTGATGGGGGGAAATGGTATGGCTACACCTTC
NA	NA	TRBV19	TRBJ1-4	CASSMGTKNEKLFF	TGTGCCAGTAGTATGGGGACAAAAAATGAAAAACTGTTTTTT
NA	NA	TRBV19	TRBJ1-5	CASSTPRGAGNQPQHF	TGTGCCAGTAGTACCCCCCGGGGAGCCGGCAATCAGCCCCAGCATTTT
NA	NA	TRBV5-1	TRBJ2-2	CASSLAYTGELFF	TGCGCCAGCAGCTTGGCCTACACCGGGGAGCTGTTTTTT
NA	NA	TRBV29-1	TRBJ2-3	CSVERADTQYF	TGCAGCGTTGAAAGGGCAGATACGCAGTATTTT
TRBD2	NA	TRBV4-3	TRBJ2-3	CASSQTSGGSPSTDTQYF	TGCGCCAGCAGCCAAACTAGCGGGGGCTCACCTAGCACAGATACGCAGTATTTT
NA	NA	TRBV6-5	TRBJ2-3	CASSSRQGTDTQYF	TGTGCCAGCAGTTCAAGACAGGGCACAGATACGCAGTATTTT
TRBD2	NA	TRBV30	TRBJ2-1	CAWSGSRLGRAGEQFF	TGTGCCTGGAGTGGGTCCCGGCTCGGGAGGGCCGGTGAGCAGTTCTTC
TRBD1	once	TRBV29-1	TRBJ2-7	CSFRTGFEQYF	TGCAGCTTCAGGACAGGGTTCGAGCAGTACTTC
TRBD2	once	TRBV5-4	TRBJ2-1	CASSLPGTIVNEQFF	TGTGCCAGCAGCTTGCCCGGGACTATAGTCAATGAGCAGTTCTTC
TRBD1	NA	TRBV6-4	TRBJ2-2	CASSDRTGGIGNTGELFF	TGTGCCAGCAGCGACAGGACAGGGGGCATCGGGAACACCGGGGAGCTGTTTTTT
NA	NA	TRBV7-2	TRBJ1-4	CASSLRGATNEKLFF	TGTGCCAGCAGCTTACGAGGGGCCACTAATGAAAAACTGTTTTTT
TRBD1	few	TRBV30	TRBJ2-7	CAASQGVPYEQYF	TGTGCCGCCTCCCAGGGGGTACCCTACGAGCAGTACTTC
NA	NA	TRBV6-5	TRBJ1-2	CASRAGYGYTF	TGTGCCAGCAGGGCAGGTTATGGCTACACCTTC
NA	NA	TRBV5-4	TRBJ2-3	CASSFSAGSTDTQYF	TGTGCCAGCAGCTTTAGCGCGGGGAGCACAGATACGCAGTATTTT
NA	NA	TRBV2	TRBJ1-1	CASPTPRGEAFF	TGTGCCAGCCCAACCCCGCGAGGAGAAGCTTTCTTT
NA	NA	TRBV10-3	TRBJ1-2	CAISPSGNGYTF	TGTGCCATCAGCCCAAGCGGGAATGGCTACACCTTC
NA	once	TRBV19	TRBJ2-6	CASSALKQSGGPLSGANVLTF	TGTGCCAGTAGTGCCCTTAAACAGTCCGGGGGCCCCCTCTCTGGGGCCAACGTCCTGACTTTC
TRBD1	once	TRBV4-3	TRBJ1-6	CASSQAGGYNSPLHF	TGCGCCAGCAGCCAAGCAGGGGGCTATAATTCACCCCTCCACTTT
NA	NA	TRBV6-1	TRBJ1-2	CASSEWGRTHGYTF	TGTGCCAGCAGTGAATGGGGCAGAACACATGGCTACACCTTC
TRBD2	NA	TRBV6-5	TRBJ2-7	CASRLAGGYEQYF	TGTGCCAGCAGACTAGCGGGAGGCTACGAGCAGTACTTC
TRBD2	few	TRBV6-1	TRBJ2-1	CASSSRGGPPNEQFF	TGTGCCAGCAGCTCTCGGGGGGGCCCCCCCAATGAGCAGTTCTTC
TRBD1	NA	TRBV9	TRBJ2-7	CASSVETGGYEQYF	TGTGCCAGCAGCGTAGAGACAGGGGGCTACGAGCAGTACTTC
NA	NA	TRBV20-1	TRBJ1-5	CSAGDDQPQHF	TGCAGTGCCGGGGATGATCAGCCCCAGCATTTT
NA	NA	TRBV18	TRBJ2-7	CASSPTPTSYEQYF	TGTGCCAGCTCACCAACGCCCACTTCCTACGAGCAGTACTTC
TRBD2	NA	TRBV2	TRBJ2-1	CASSLRRAGEIDEQFF	TGTGCCAGCAGTTTAAGGCGAGCGGGAGAAATCGATGAGCAGTTCTTC
NA	few	TRBV6-1	TRBJ1-4	CASSPSQGDEKLFF	TGTGCCAGCAGCCCCTCCCAAGGGGACGAAAAACTGTTTTTT
TRBD2	NA	TRBV7-6	TRBJ2-3	CASSLGGGLRGDTQYF	TGTGCCAGCAGCTTAGGCGGGGGGCTTCGGGGAGATACGCAGTATTTT
TRBD2	NA	TRBV29-1	TRBJ2-3	CSVRLAGGQDTQYF	TGCAGCGTCCGACTAGCGGGTGGGCAAGATACGCAGTATTTT
NA	once	TRBV7-2	TRBJ2-4	CASSLASPQNIQYF	TGTGCCAGCAGCTTAGCGTCCCCACAAAACATTCAGTACTTC
NA	few	TRBV5-1	TRBJ2-6	CASSFAGVSSGANVLTF	TGCGCCAGCAGCTTCGCAGGGGTGAGCTCTGGGGCCAACGTCCTGACTTTC
NA	NA	TRBV9	TRBJ2-1	CASSVDEQFF	TGTGCCAGCAGCGTAGATGAGCAGTTCTTC
TRBD1	NA	TRBV9	TRBJ1-6	CASSVGGTGRNSPLHF	TGTGCCAGCAGCGTAGGGGGGACAGGGAGGAATTCACCCCTCCACTTT
NA	NA	TRBV7-6	TRBJ2-2	CASSLAGGSTGELFF	TGTGCCAGCAGCTTAGCGGGAGGTTCAACCGGGGAGCTGTTTTTT
TRBD1	NA	TRBV19	TRBJ2-6	CASTLGTGGSGANVLTF	TGTGCCAGTACCCTCGGGACAGGGGGCTCTGGGGCCAACGTCCTGACTTTC
NA	NA	TRBV18	TRBJ2-5	CASSEGETQYF	TGTGCCAGCTCAGAGGGGGAGACCCAGTACTTC
TRBD2	NA	TRBV7-2	TRBJ2-2	CASSLRVVAGFTGELFF	TGTGCCAGCAGCTTAAGGGTGGTAGCGGGGTTCACCGGGGAGCTGTTTTTT
NA	NA	TRBV6-5	TRBJ1-1	CASSYRGTDEAFF	TGTGCCAGCAGTTACCGGGGAACGGATGAAGCTTTCTTT
NA	NA	TRBV6-6	TRBJ1-1	CASSRGRAPNTEAFF	TGTGCCAGCAGTCGGGGACGAGCGCCGAACACTGAAGCTTTCTTT